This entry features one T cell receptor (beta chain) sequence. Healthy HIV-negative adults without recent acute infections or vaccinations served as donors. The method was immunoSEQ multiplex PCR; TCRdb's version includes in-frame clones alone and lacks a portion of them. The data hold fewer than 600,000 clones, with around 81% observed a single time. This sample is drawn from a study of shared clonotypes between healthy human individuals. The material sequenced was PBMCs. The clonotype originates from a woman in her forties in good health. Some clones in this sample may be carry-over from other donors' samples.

The CDR3 DNA reads TGTGCCAGCAGCAACCGGGACAGGGGGCTTTGGAGCTCCTACAATGAGCAGTTCTTC. This gives the protein CASSNRDRGLWSSYNEQFF. This chain joins TRBV21-1 and TRBJ2-1; TRBD1 is taken as the D call from the table, unchecked against the DNA. TRBV21-1 is tagged as a pseudogene. The CDR3 sequence is 19 residues long.